What follows describes a single T cell receptor beta chain. This specimen comes from a study of blood T cell repertoires in COVID-19. Overall study context: COVID-19 samples collected from the United States, Italy and Spain covered acute and convalescent phases. T cells, B-cell-depleted T cells, or PBMCs provided the cDNA or gDNA that served as material.

From germline, CDR1 is LNHNV and CDR2 YYDKDF (reference sequence). The CDR3 spans 14 residues. Trimming stripped 3 bases from V and 12 bases from J, with 19 bases between. How the authors handled the data: Scientists estimated how many nucleated cells there were by amplifying reference gene primers. The table came from immunoSEQ multiplex PCR; TCRdb's copy has only in-frame clones and leaves some out. That table supplies the V and J calls and clone size; D and trimming were determined from the DNA. The data hold 200,000 to 300,000 clones, with around 89% observed a single time. The TCR comes from a middle-aged woman with acute or convalescent COVID-19. V usage is TRBV15 and J usage is TRBJ2-3, with D possibly matching TRBD2 (5 bases). Sequenced: peripheral blood. The CDR3 loop is CATSSWERTHAQYF. The CDR3 DNA reads TGTGCCACCAGCAGCTGGGAGCGGACCCACGCCCAGTATTTT.